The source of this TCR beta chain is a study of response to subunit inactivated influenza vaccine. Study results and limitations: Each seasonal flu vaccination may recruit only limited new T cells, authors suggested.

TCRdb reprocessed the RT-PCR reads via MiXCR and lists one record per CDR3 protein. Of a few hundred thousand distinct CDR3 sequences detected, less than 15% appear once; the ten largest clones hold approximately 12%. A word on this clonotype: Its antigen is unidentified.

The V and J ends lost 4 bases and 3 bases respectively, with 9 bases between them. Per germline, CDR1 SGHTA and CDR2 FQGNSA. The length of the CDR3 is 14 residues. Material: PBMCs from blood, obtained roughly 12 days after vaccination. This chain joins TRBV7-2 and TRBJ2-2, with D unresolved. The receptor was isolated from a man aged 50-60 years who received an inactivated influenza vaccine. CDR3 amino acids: CASSSTTYTGELFF. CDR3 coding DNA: TGTGCCAGCAGCTCCACGACCTACACCGGGGAGCTGTTTTTT.